Sequencing of this T cell receptor beta chain was carried out in a study of T cells in Graves' hyperthyroidism and ophthalmopathy. CDR3 length: 14 amino acids. The trim removed 2 bases at V and 8 bases at J, leaving 3 bases unmatched. Patients showing uncontrolled infection, other autoimmune disease, pregnancy or lactation were ineligible. Amplified regions were TCR beta CDR3 sequences from RNA transcripts. The study used the HTBI primer set for a first-round RT-PCR of the TCR CDR3. TCRdb reanalysed the multiplex PCR reads using MiXCR and keeps one entry per CDR3 protein. The sample gives about 640,000 distinct CDR3 sequences, 45% of which show up once; less than 9% is in the top ten.

The rearrangement uses TRBV12-3 or TRBV12-4 and TRBJ1-6; the match to TRBD1 covers 7 bases. The source is an adult man with Graves' disease, either hyperthyroidism or ophthalmopathy (not recorded which). The specimen sequenced was peripheral blood or thyroid tissue (not recorded which). CDR3: CASSLRGGHSPLHF. The CDR3 DNA reads as TGTGCCAGCAGTTTAAGAGGGGGCCATTCACCCCTCCACTTT.